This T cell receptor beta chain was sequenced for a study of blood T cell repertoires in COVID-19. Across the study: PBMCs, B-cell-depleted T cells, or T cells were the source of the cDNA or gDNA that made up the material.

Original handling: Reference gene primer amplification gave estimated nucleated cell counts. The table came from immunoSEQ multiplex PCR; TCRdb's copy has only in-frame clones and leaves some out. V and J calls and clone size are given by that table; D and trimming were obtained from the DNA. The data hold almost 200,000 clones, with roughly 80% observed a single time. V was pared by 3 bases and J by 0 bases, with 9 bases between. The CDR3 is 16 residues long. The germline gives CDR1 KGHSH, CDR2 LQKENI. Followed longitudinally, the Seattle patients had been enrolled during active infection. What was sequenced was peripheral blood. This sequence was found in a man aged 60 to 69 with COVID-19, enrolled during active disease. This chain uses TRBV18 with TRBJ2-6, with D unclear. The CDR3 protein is CASSPQRASGANVLTF. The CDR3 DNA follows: TGTGCCAGCTCACCCCAGCGAGCCTCTGGGGCCAACGTCCTGACTTTC.